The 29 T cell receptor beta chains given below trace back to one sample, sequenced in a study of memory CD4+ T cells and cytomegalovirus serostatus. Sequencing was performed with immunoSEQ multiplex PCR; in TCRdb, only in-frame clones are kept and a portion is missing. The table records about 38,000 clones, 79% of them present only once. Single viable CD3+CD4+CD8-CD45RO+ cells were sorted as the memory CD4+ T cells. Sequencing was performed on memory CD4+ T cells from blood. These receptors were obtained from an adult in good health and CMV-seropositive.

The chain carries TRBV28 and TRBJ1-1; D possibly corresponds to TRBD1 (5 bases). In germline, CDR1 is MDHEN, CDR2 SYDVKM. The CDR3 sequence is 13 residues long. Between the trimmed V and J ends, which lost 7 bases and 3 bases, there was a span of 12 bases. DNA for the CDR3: TGTGCCAGCACGGGGGGGGAGTACACTGAAGCTTTCTTT. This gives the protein CASTGGEYTEAFF.

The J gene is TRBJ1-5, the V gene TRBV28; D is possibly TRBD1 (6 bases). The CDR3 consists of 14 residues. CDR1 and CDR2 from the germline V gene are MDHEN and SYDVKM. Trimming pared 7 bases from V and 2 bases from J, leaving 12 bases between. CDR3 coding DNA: TGTGCCAGCACTGAGGGGGGGGGCAATCAGCCCCAGCATTTT. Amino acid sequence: CASTEGGGNQPQHF.

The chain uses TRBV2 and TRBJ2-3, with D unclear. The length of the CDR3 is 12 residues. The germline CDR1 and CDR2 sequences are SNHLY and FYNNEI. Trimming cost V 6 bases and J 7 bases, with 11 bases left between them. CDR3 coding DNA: TGTGCCAGCAGGCGCCAGCCGAATACGCAGTATTTT. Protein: CASRRQPNTQYF. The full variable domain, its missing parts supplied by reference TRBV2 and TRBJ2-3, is EPEVTQTPSHQVTQMGQEVILRCVPISNHLYFYWYRQILGQKVEFLVSFYNNEISEKSEIFDDQFSVERPDGSNFTLKIRSTKLEDSAMYFCASRRQPNTQYFGPGTRLTVL.

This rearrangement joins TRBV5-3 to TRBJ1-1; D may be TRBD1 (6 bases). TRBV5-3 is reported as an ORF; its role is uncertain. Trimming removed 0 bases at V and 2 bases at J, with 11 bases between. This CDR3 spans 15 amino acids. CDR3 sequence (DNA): TGTGCCAGAAGCTTGGGGCAGGGGCCTAACACTGAAGCTTTCTTT. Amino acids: CARSLGQGPNTEAFF.

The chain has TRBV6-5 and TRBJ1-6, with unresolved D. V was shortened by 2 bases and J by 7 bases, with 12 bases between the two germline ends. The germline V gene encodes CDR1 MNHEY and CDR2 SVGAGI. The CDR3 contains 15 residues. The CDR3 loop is CASSYDGGINSPLHF. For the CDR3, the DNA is TGTGCCAGCAGTTACGATGGAGGGATCAATTCACCCCTCCACTTT.

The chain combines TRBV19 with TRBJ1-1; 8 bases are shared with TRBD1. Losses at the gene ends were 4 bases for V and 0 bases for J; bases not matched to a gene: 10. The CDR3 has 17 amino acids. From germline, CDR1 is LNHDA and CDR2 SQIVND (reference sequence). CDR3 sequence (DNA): TGTGCCAGTAGTACGAAACAGGGGGACTACATGAACACTGAAGCTTTCTTT. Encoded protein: CASSTKQGDYMNTEAFF.

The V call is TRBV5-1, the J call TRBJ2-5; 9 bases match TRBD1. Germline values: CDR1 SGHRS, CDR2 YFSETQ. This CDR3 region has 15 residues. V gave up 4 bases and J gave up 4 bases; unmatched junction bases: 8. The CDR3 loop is CASSPGGTGRETQYF. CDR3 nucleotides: TGCGCCAGCAGCCCTGGAGGGACAGGGAGAGAGACCCAGTACTTC.

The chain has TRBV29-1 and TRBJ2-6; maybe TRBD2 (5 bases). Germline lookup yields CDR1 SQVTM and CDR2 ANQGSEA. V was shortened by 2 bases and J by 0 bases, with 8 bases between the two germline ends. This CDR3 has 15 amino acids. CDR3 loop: CSVEQGSSGANVLTF. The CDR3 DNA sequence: TGCAGCGTTGAACAAGGGAGCTCTGGGGCCAACGTCCTGACTTTC.

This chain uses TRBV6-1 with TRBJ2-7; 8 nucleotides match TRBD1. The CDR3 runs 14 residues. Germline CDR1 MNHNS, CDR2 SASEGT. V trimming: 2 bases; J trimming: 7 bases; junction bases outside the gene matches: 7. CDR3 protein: CASSELRTGREQYF. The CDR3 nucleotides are TGTGCCAGCAGTGAATTAAGGACAGGGCGGGAGCAGTACTTC.

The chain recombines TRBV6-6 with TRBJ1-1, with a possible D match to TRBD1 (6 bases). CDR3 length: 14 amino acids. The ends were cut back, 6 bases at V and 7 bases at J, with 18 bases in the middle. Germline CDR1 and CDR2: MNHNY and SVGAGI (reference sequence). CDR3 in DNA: TGTGCCAGCAGCACACACAGGGTGGTGAATGAAGCTTTCTTT. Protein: CASSTHRVVNEAFF.

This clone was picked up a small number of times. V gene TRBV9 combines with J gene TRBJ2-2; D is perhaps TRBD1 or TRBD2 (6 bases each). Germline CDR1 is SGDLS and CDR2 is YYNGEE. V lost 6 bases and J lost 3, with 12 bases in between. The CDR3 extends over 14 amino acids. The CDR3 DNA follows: TGTGCCAGCAACCGGGGGCCGGACACCGGGGAGCTGTTTTTT. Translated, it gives CASNRGPDTGELFF. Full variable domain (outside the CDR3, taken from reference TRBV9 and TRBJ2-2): DSGVTQTPKHLITATGQRVTLRCSPRSGDLSVYWYQQSLDQGLQFLIQYYNGEERAKGNILERFSAQQFPDLHSELNLSSLELGDSALYFCASNRGPDTGELFFGEGSRLTVL.

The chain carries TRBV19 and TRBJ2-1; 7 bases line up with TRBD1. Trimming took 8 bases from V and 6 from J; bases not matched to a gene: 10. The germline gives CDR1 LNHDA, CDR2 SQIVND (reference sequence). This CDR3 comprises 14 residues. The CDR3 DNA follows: TGTGCCAGTTCAACAGGGGTCCTACTCAATGAGCAGTTCTTC. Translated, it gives CASSTGVLLNEQFF.

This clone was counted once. The CDR3 bases are TGTGCCAGCAGTGTAGGGGTAACCGGGGAGCTGTTTTTT. It encodes CASSVGVTGELFF. This chain joins TRBV2 and TRBJ2-2; D possibly corresponds to TRBD1 (5 bases). Germline V gene lookup returns CDR1 SNHLY and CDR2 FYNNEI. The CDR3 is 13 residues long. V lost 4 bases and J lost 5, with 8 bases in between.

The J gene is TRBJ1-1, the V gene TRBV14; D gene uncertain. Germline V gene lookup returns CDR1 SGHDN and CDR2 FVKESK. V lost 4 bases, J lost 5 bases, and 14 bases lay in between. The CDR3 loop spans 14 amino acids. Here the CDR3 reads CASSPHNARTEAFF. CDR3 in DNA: TGTGCCAGCAGCCCTCACAACGCGAGAACTGAAGCTTTCTTT.

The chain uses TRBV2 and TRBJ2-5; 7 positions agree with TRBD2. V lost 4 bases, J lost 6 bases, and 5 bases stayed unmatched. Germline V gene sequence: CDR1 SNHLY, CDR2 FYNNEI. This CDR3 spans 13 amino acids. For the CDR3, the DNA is TGTGCCAGCAGTGCCACTAGCGAGCAGACCCAGTACTTC. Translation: CASSATSEQTQYF.

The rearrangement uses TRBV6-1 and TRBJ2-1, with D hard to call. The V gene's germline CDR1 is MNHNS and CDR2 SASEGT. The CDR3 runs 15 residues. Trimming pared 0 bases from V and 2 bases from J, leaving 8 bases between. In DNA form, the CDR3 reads TGTGCCAGCAGTGAAGCGGGAATTACCTACAATGAGCAGTTCTTC. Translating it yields CASSEAGITYNEQFF.

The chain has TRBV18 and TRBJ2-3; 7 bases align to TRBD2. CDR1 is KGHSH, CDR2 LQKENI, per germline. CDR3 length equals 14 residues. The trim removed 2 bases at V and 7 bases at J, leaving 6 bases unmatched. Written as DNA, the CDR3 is TGTGCCAGCTCACCAGAGGGAGGGCCATATACGCAGTATTTT. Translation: CASSPEGGPYTQYF.

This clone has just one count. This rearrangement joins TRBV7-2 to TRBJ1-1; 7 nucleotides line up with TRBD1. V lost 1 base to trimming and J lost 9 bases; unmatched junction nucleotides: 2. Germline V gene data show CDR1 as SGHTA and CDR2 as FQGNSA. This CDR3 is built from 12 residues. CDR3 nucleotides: TGTGCCAGCAGCTTAGAGGACAGGAAAGCTTTCTTT. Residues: CASSLEDRKAFF.

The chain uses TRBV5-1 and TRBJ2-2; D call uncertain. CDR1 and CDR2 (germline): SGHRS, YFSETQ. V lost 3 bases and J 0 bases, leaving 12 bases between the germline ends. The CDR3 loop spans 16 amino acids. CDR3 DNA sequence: TGCGCCAGCAGCTCAACTACCGGGTCGAACACCGGGGAGCTGTTTTTT. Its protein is CASSSTTGSNTGELFF.

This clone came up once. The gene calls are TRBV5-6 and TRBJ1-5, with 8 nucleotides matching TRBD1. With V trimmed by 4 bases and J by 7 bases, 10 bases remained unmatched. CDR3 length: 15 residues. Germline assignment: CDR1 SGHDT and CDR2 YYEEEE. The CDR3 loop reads CASSRRTGSRQPQHF. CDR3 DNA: TGTGCCAGCAGCAGAAGGACAGGGTCGAGACAGCCCCAGCATTTT.

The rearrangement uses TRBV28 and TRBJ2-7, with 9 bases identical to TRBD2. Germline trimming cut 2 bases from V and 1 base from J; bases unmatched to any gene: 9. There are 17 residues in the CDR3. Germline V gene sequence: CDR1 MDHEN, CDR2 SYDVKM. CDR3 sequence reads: CASSLMGLATDSYEQYF. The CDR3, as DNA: TGTGCCAGCAGTTTAATGGGACTAGCCACCGATTCCTACGAGCAGTACTTC. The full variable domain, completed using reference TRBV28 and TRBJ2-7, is DVKVTQSSRYLVKRTGEKVFLECVQDMDHENMFWYRQDPGLGLRLIYFSYDVKMKEKGDIPEGYSVSREKKERFSLILESASTNQTSMYLCASSLMGLATDSYEQYFGPGTRLTVT.

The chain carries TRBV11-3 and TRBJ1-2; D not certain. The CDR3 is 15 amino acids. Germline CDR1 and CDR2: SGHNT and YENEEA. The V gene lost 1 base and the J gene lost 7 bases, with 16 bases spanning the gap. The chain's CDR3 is CASSLALLEGFGYTF. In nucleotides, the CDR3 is TGTGCCAGCAGCTTAGCGCTCCTGGAGGGTTTTGGCTACACCTTC.

CDR3 in DNA: TGTGCCAGCCGAAGGGATGGGGAGACCCAGTACTTC. This encodes CASRRDGETQYF. J is TRBJ2-5 and V is TRBV2; D is ambiguous. The CDR3 has 12 amino acids. Trimming removed 8 bases from V and 5 bases from J, with 12 bases in between. CDR1 SNHLY and CDR2 FYNNEI come from the germline V gene.

The CDR3 DNA sequence: TGTGCCAGCAGTGACACGGGCGGCAATCAGCCCCAGCATTTT. It encodes CASSDTGGNQPQHF. The chain is built from TRBV6-6 and TRBJ1-5; no clear D. Trimming shortened V by 5 bases and J by 2 bases, and 10 bases separated the two germline ends. CDR1 is MNHNY, CDR2 SVGAGI, per germline (reference sequence). The CDR3 runs to 14 residues.

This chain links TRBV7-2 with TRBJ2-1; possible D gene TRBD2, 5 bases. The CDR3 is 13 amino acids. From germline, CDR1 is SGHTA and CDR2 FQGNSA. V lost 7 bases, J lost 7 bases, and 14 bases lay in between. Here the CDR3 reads CASNLKGANEQFF. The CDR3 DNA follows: TGTGCCAGCAACCTAAAGGGAGCAAATGAGCAGTTCTTC.

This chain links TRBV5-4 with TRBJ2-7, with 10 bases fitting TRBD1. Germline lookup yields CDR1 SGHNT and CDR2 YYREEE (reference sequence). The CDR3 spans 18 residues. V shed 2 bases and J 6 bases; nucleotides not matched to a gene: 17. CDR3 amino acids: CASSFLNSPGQGNVEQYF. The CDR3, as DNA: TGTGCCAGCAGCTTCCTCAACAGTCCGGGACAGGGGAACGTCGAGCAGTACTTC.

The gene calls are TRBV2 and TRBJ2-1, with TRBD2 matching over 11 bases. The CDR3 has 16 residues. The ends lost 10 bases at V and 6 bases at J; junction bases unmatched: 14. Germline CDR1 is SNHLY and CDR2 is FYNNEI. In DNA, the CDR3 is TGTGCCAACTCCAGAACGGGGACTAGCGGAGGCAATGAGCAGTTCTTC. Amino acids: CANSRTGTSGGNEQFF.

The CDR3 protein is CASSVAGTGIQPQHF. CDR3 bases: TGTGCCAGCAGCGTAGCTGGGACAGGGATCCAGCCCCAGCATTTT. The chain combines TRBV9 with TRBJ1-5; 9 bases agree with TRBD1. Germline V gene sequence: CDR1 SGDLS, CDR2 YYNGEE. The CDR3 runs to 15 residues. V lost 0 bases and J lost 7; bases outside the gene matches: 5.

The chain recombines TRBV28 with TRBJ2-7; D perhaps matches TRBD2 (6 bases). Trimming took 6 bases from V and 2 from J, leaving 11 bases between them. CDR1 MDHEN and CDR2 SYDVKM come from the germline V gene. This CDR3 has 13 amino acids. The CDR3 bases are TGTGCCAGCAGAGAAGGGACTCCCTACGAGCAGTACTTC. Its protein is CASREGTPYEQYF.